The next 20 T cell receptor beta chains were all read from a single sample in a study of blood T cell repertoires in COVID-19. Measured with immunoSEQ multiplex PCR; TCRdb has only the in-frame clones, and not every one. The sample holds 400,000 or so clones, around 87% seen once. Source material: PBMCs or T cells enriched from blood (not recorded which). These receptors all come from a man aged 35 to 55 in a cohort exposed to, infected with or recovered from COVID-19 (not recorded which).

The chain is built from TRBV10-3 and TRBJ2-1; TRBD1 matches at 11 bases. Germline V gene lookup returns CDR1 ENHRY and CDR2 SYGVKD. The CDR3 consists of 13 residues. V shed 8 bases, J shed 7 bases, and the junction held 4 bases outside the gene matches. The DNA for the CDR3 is TGTGCCATCGGGACAGGGGGTGTGAATGAGCAGTTCTTC. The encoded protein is CAIGTGGVNEQFF.

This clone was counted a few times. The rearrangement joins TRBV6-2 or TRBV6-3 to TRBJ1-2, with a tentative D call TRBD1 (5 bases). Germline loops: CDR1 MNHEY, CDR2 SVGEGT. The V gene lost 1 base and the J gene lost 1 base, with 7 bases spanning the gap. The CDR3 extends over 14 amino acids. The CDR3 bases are TGTGCCAGCAGTTACTACAGGATTAACTATGGCTACACCTTC. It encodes CASSYYRINYGYTF.

This CDR3 is CASAILISGANVLTF. The CDR3 nucleotides are TGTGCCAGCGCTATCCTGATCTCTGGGGCCAACGTCCTGACTTTC. This chain links TRBV6-5 with TRBJ2-6; D call uncertain. The CDR3 is 15 amino acids. V gave up 8 bases and J gave up 0 bases, with 11 bases separating them. The V gene's germline CDR1 is MNHEY and CDR2 SVGAGI.

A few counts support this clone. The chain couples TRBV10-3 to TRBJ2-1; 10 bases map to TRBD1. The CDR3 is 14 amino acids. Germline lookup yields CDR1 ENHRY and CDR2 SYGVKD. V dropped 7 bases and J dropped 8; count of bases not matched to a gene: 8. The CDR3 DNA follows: TGTGCCATCAAGGGACAGGGGAGGGTTGATGAGCAGTTCTTC. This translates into CAIKGQGRVDEQFF.

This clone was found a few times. The CDR3 sequence: CASSLGQGLSTEAFF. CDR3 bases: TGTGCCAGCAGCTTGGGACAGGGCTTGAGTACTGAAGCTTTCTTT. The V gene is TRBV7-3, the J gene TRBJ1-1; 9 nucleotides agree with TRBD1. V dropped 3 bases and J dropped 5; count of bases not matched to a gene: 7. Germline loops: CDR1 SGHTA, CDR2 FQGTGA. This CDR3 comprises 15 residues.

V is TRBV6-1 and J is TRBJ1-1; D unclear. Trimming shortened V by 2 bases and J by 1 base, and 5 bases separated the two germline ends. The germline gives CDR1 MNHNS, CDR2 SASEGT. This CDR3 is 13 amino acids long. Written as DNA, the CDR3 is TGTGCCAGCAGTGAACTCGGGAACACTGAAGCTTTCTTT. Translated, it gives CASSELGNTEAFF.

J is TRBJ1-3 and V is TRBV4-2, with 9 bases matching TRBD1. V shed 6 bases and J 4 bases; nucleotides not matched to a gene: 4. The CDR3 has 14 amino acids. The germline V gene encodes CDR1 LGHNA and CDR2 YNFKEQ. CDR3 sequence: CASRQGAEGNTIYF. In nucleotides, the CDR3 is TGTGCCAGCAGACAGGGGGCGGAAGGAAACACCATATATTTT.

CDR3 coding DNA: TGTGCCAGCTCACCCAGCGTGCCTAGCGGGAGGACCGGGGAGCTGTTTTTT. Amino acids: CASSPSVPSGRTGELFF. This rearrangement joins TRBV18 to TRBJ2-2; 11 nucleotides align to TRBD2. The germline CDR1 and CDR2 sequences are KGHSH and LQKENI. The CDR3 has 17 residues. Trimming removed 3 bases from V and 5 bases from J; junction bases left unmatched: 8. The full variable domain, completed using reference TRBV18 and TRBJ2-2, is NAGVMQNPRHLVRRRGQEARLRCSPMKGHSHVYWYRQLPEEGLKFMVYLQKENIIDESGMPKERFSAEFPKEGPSILRIQQVVRGDSAAYFCASSPSVPSGRTGELFFGEGSRLTVL.

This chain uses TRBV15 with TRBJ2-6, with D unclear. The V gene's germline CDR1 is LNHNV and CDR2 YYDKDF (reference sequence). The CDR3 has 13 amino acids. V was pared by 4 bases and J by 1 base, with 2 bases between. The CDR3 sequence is CATSTSGANVLTF. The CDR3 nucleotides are TGTGCCACCAGCACTTCTGGGGCCAACGTCCTGACTTTC. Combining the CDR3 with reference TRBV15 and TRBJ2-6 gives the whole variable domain DAMVIQNPRYQVTQFGKPVTLSCSQTLNHNVMYWYQQKSSQAPKLLFHYYDKDFNNEADTPDNFQSRRPNTSFCFLDIRSPGLGDTAMYLCATSTSGANVLTFGAGSRLTVL.

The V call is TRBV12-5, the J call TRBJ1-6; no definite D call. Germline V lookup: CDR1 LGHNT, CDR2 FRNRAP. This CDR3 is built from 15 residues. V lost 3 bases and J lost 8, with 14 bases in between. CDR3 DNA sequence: TGTGCTAGTGGTTTTCCGGGGAATAGAGATTCACCCCTCCACTTT. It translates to CASGFPGNRDSPLHF.

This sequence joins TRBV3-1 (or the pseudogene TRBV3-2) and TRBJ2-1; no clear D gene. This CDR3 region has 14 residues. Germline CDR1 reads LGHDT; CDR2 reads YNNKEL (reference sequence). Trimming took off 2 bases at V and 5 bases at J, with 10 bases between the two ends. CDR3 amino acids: CASSQFLQDNEQFF. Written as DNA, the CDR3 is TGTGCCAGCAGCCAATTCCTGCAGGACAATGAGCAGTTCTTC.

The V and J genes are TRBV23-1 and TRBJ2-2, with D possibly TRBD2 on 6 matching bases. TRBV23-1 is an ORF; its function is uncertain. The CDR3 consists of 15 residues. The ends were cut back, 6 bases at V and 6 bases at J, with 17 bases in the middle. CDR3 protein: CASRLAWEVSGELFF. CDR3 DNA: TGCGCCAGCAGGCTAGCGTGGGAGGTGTCCGGGGAGCTGTTTTTT.

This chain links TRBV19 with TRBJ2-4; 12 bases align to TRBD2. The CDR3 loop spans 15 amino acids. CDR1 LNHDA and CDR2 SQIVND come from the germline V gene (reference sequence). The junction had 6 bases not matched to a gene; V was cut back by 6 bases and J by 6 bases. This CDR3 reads CASSGLAGRGNIQYF. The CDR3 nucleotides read TGTGCCAGTAGCGGACTAGCGGGAAGGGGAAACATTCAGTACTTC.

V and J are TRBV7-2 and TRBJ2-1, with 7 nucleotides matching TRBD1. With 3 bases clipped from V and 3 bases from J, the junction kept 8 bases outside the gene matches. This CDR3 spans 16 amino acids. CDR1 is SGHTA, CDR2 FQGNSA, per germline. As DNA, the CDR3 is TGTGCCAGCAGCTTGGGACAGCTCCTCAACTACAATGAGCAGTTCTTC. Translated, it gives CASSLGQLLNYNEQFF. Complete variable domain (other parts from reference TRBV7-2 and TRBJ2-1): GAGVSQSPSNKVTEKGKDVELRCDPISGHTALYWYRQSLGQGLEFLIYFQGNSAPDKSGLPSDRFSAERTGGSVSTLTIQRTQQEDSAVYLCASSLGQLLNYNEQFFGPGTRLTVL.

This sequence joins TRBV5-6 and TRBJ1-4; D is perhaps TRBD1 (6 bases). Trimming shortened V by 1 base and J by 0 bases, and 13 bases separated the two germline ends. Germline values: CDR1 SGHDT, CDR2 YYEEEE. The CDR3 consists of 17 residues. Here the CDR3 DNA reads TGTGCCAGCAGCTTGACAGGGAACCTTGCAACTAATGAAAAACTGTTTTTT. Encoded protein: CASSLTGNLATNEKLFF.

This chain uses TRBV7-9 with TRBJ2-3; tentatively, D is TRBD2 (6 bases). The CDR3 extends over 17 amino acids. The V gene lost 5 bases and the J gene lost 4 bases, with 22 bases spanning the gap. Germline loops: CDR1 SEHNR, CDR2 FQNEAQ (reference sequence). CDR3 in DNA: TGTGCCAGCAGCCCCGGGCGGGGTCTAGCGATCGCAGATACGCAGTATTTT. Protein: CASSPGRGLAIADTQYF.

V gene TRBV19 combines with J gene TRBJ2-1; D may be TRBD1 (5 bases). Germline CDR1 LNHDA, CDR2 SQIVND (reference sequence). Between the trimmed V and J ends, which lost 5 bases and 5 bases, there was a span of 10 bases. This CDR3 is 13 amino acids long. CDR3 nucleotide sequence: TGTGCCAGTAGTCTTGGACAAAACAATGAGCAGTTCTTC. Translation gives CASSLGQNNEQFF.

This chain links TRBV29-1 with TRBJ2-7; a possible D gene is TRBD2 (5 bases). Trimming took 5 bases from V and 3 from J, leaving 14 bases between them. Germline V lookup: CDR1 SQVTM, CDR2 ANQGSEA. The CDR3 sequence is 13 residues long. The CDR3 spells CSVSGRANYEQYF. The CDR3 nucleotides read TGCAGCGTTAGCGGCCGGGCCAACTACGAGCAGTACTTC.

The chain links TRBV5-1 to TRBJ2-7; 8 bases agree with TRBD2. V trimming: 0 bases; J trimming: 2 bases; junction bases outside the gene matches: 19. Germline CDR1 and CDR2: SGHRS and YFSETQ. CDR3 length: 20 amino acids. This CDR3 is CASSLEGLGTSSRPAYEQYF. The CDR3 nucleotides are TGCGCCAGCAGCTTGGAAGGTCTAGGGACTAGTTCCCGGCCGGCCTACGAGCAGTACTTC.

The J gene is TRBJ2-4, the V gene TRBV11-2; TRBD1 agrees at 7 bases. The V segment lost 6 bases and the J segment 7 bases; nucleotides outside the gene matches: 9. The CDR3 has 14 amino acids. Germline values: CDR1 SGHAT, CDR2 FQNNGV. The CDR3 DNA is TGTGCCAGCAGTCCTGACAGGGTGGTTAACATTCAGTACTTC. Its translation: CASSPDRVVNIQYF.